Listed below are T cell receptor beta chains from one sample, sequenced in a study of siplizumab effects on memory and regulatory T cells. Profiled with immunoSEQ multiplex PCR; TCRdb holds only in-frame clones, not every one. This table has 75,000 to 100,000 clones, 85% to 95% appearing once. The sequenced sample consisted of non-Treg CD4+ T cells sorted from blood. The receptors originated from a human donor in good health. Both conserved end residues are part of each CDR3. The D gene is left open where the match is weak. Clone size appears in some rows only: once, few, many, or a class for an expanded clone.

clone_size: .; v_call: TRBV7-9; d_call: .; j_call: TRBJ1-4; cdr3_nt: TGTGCCAGCAGCTACAGGGAGGAACGTGAAAAACTGTTTTTT; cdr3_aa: CASSYREEREKLFF
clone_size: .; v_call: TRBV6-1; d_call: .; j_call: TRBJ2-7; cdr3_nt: TGTGCCAGCCGTAGCCGGGACAACTCCTACGAGCAGTACTTC; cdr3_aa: CASRSRDNSYEQYF
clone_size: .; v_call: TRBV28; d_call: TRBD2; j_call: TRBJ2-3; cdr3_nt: TGTGCCAGCAGTTCCGGGACTAGAGGTACGCAGTATTTT; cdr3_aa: CASSSGTRGTQYF
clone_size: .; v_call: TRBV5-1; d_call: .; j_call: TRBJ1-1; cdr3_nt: TGCGCCAGCAGCTCCTCCGACGGGAACACTGAAGCTTTCTTT; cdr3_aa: CASSSSDGNTEAFF
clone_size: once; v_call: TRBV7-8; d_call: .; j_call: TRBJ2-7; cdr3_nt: TGTGCCAGCAGCTATAACAATCCTACCTACGAGCAGTACTTC; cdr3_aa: CASSYNNPTYEQYF
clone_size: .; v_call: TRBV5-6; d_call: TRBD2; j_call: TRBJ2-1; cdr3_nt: TGTGCCAGCAGCCCGCGGACTAGCGGGAGGGCCTGGCTCAATGAGCAGTTCTTC; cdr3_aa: CASSPRTSGRAWLNEQFF
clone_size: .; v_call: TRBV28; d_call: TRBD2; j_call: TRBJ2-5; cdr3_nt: TGTGCCAGCAGCATCGGCGGGAGAGGGGAGACCCAGTACTTC; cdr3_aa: CASSIGGRGETQYF
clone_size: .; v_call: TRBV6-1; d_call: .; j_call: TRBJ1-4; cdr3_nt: TGTGCCAGCAGTGAACGGGCGAGTGAAAAACTGTTTTTT; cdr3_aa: CASSERASEKLFF
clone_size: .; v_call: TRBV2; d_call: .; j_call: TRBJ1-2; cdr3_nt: TGTGCCAGCAGCCCGGCGAGAACTAACTATGGCTACACCTTC; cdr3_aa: CASSPARTNYGYTF
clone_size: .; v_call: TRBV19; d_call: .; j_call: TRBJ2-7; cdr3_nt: TGTGCCAGTAGTCAACAGTACGAGCAGTACTTC; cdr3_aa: CASSQQYEQYF
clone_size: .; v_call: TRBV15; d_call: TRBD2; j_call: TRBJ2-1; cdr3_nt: TGTGCCACCAGCCCAAGCGGGAGGGCCGGGAATGAGCAGTTCTTC; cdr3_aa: CATSPSGRAGNEQFF
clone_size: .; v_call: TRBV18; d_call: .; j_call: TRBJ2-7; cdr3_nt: TGTGCCAGCTCACAGAGGAGGGAGAACTACGAGCAGTACTTC; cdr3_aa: CASSQRRENYEQYF
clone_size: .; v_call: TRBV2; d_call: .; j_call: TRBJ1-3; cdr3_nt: TGTGCCAGCAGTGAAGCTTCTAGGAGGGGAAACACCATATATTTT; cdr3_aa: CASSEASRRGNTIYF
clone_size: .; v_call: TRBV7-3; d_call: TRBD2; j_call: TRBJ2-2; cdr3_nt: TGTGCCAGCAGCTCTTTGGGAGGGCCTTTCACCGGGGAGCTGTTTTTT; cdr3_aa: CASSSLGGPFTGELFF
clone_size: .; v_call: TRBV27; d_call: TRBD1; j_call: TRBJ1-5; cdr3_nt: TGTGCCAGCAGACGACAGGGGTCTCAGCCCCAGCATTTT; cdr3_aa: CASRRQGSQPQHF
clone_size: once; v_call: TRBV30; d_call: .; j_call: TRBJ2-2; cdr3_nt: TGTGCCTGGAGTTGGTACTCGAACACCGGGGAGCTGTTTTTT; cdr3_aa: CAWSWYSNTGELFF
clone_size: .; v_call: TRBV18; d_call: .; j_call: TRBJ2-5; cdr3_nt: TGTGCCAGCTCACCTCAGACAGGACAAGAGACCCAGTACTTC; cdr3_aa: CASSPQTGQETQYF
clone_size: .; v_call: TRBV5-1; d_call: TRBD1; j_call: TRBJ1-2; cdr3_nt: TGCGCCAGCAGCTTGACCGGGACAGGGGGCGCAGGCTATGGCTACACCTTC; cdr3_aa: CASSLTGTGGAGYGYTF
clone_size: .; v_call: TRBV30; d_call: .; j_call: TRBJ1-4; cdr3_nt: TGTGCCTGCGCCGGGGTTCGGGAAAAACTGTTTTTT; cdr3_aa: CACAGVREKLFF
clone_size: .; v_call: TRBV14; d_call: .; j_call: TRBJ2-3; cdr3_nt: TGTGCCAGCAGCCGGGGAGTTACGCAGTATTTT; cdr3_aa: CASSRGVTQYF
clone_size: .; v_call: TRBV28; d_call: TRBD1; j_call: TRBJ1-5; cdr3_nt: TGTGCCAGCAGGAACAGGGGGCGAAGCAATCAGCCCCAGCATTTT; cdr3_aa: CASRNRGRSNQPQHF
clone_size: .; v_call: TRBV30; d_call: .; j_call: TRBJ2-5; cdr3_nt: TGTGCCTGGTCGCCCACTCGGGAGACCCAGTACTTC; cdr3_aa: CAWSPTRETQYF
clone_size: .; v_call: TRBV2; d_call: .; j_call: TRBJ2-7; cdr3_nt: TGTGCCAGCAGCGCAACTGCGCCCTCCTACGAGCAGTACTTC; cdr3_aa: CASSATAPSYEQYF
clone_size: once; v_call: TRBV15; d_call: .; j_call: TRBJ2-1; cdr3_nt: TGTGCCACCAGCAGACTAACAGGGACCGATGAGCAGTTCTTC; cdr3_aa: CATSRLTGTDEQFF
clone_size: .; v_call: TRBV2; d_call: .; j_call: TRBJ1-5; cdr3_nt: TGTGCCAGCAGTCTTCTAGGGGGTAATAGCAATCAGCCCCAGCATTTT; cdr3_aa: CASSLLGGNSNQPQHF
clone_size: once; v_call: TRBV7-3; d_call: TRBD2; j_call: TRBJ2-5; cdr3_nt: TGTGCCAGCAGCTCGGGACTAGCGCGGGAGACCCAGTACTTC; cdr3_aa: CASSSGLARETQYF
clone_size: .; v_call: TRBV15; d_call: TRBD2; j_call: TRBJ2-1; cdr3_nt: TGTGCCACCAGCAGAGGGGGGACTAGCGGGAGGGCCCTCAATGAGCAGTTCTTC; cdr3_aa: CATSRGGTSGRALNEQFF
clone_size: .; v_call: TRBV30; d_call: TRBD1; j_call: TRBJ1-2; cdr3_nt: TGTGCCTGGAGTGTACAGGGACAGTATGGCTACACCTTC; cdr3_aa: CAWSVQGQYGYTF
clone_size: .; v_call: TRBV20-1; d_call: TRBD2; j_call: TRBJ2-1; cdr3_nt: TGCAGTGCTAGACTAGCGGATGCACAGTTCTTC; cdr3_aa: CSARLADAQFF
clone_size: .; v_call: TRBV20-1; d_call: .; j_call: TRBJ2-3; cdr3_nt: TGCAGTGCTAGGAGCCTAGATACGCAGTATTTT; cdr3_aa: CSARSLDTQYF
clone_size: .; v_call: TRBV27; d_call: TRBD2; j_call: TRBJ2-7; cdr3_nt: TGTGCCAGCAGCCACCTTAGCGGGACCTCCTACGAGCAGTACTTC; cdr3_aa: CASSHLSGTSYEQYF
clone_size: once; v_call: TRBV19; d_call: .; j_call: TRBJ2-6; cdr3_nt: TGTGCCAGTAGTATATTAGGACAGAGCTCTGGGGCCAACGTCCTGACTTTC; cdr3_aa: CASSILGQSSGANVLTF
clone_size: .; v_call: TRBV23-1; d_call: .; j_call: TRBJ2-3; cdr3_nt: TGCGCCAGCAGGGGGGGTGTGGGTATGGCAGATACGCAGTATTTT; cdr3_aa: CASRGGVGMADTQYF
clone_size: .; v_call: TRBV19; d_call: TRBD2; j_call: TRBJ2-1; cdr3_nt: TGTGCCACCACGTGGGGGTACGCAGCGGGAGGGCCGGAGCAGTTCTTC; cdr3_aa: CATTWGYAAGGPEQFF
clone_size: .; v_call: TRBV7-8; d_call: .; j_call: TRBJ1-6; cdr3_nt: TGTGCCAGCAGCTTAACCGGGTACGGTTCACCCCTCCACTTT; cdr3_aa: CASSLTGYGSPLHF
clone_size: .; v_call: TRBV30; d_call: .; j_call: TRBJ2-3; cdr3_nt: TGTGCCTGGACAAGGGGTGATACGCAGTATTTT; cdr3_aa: CAWTRGDTQYF
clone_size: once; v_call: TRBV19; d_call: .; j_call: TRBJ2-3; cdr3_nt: TGTGCCAGTAGCATCCAGTCTATGGATACGCAGTATTTT; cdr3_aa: CASSIQSMDTQYF
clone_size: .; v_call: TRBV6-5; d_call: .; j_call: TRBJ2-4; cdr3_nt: TGTGCCAGCAGTTACACGTTCAGGCAAAAAAACATTCAGTACTTC; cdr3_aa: CASSYTFRQKNIQYF
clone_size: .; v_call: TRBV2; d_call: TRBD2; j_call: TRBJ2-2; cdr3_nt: TGTGCCAGCAGTGTAACTGCTAGCGGGAGTTATCTAGGGGAGCTGTTTTTT; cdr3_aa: CASSVTASGSYLGELFF
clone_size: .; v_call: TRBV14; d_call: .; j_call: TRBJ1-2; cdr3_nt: TGTGCCAGCAGCTCGCGGATTACTCCCTCCTGGGGCTATGGCTACACCTTC; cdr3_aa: CASSSRITPSWGYGYTF
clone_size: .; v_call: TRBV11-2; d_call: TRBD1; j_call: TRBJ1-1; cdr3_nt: TGTGCCAGCAGCTCAATAAGACAGGGATTAACTGAAGCTTTCTTT; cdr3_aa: CASSSIRQGLTEAFF
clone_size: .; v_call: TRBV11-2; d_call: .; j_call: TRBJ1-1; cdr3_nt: TGTGCCAGCAGCTTGCCCAAAGGACGTCCGAACACTGAAGCTTTCTTT; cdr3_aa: CASSLPKGRPNTEAFF
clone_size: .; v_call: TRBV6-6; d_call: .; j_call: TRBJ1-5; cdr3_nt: TGTGCCAGCAGCAGGGGTGGAAATAGCAATCAGCCCCAGCATTTT; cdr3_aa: CASSRGGNSNQPQHF
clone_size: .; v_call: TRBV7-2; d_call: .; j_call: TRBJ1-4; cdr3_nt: TGTGCCAGCAGCTCCGGATGGGCAGGGAGGGAAAAACTGTTTTTT; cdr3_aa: CASSSGWAGREKLFF
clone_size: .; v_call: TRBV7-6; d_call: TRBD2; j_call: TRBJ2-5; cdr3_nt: TGTGCCAGCAGCTTGGTTTTCCGGACTAGCGGGAGCATACAAGAGACCCAGTACTTC; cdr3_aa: CASSLVFRTSGSIQETQYF
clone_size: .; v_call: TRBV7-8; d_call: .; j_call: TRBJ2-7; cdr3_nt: TGTGCCAGCAGCTTAGAGCCAGCTATCTACGAGCAGTACTTC; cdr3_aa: CASSLEPAIYEQYF
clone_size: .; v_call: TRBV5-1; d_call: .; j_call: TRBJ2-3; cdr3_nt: TGCGCCAGCAGCCCGTCAATCCTAGCGGAGGGGGGAGATACGCAGTATTTT; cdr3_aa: CASSPSILAEGGDTQYF
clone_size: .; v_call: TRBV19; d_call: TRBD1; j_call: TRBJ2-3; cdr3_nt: TGTGCCACAAAGAGGGGACAGAGGGAAGATACGCAGTATTTT; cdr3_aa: CATKRGQREDTQYF
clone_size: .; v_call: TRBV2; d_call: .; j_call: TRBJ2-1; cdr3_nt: TGTGCCCCCCGAGGATCCAAATCAACGAGCTCCTACAATGAGCAGTTCTTC; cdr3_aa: CAPRGSKSTSSYNEQFF
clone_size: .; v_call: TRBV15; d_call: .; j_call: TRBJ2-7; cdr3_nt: TGTGCCACCAGCAGAGATCCCGGGAAACTTACCTACGAGCAGTACTTC; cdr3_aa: CATSRDPGKLTYEQYF
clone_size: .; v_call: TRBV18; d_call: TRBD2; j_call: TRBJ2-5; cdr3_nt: TGTGCCAGCTCACTCTACACTAGCGGGAGGGCCCAAGAGACCCAGTACTTC; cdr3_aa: CASSLYTSGRAQETQYF